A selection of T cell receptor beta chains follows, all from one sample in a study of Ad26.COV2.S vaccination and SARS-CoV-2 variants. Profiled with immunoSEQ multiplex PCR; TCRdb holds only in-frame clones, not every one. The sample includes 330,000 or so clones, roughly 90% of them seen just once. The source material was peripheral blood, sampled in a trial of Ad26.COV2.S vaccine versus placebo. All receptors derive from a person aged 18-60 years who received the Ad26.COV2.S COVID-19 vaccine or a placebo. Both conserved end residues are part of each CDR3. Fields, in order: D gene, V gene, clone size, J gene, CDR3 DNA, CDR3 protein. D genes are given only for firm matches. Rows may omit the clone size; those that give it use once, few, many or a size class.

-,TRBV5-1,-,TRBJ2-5,TGCGCCAGCAGCTTGGCCACCGGGGGAGAGACCCAGTACTTC,CASSLATGGETQYF
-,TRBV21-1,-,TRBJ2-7,TGTGCCAGCAGCTTCTGGTGGGGGACCCCGGAGCAGTACTTC,CASSFWWGTPEQYF
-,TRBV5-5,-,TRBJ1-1,TGTGCCAGCAGCCCTGAGTGGGGTGAGAAAGCTTTCTTT,CASSPEWGEKAFF
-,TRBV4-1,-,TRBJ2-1,TGCGCCAGCAGTCCAAATACCTACAATGAGCAGTTCTTC,CASSPNTYNEQFF
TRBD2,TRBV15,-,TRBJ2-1,TGTGCCACCAGCAGAGCGGGGGGGTTCTACAATGAGCAGTTCTTC,CATSRAGGFYNEQFF
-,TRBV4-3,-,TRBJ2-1,TGCGCCAGCAGCCAAGACAGGTCGAGCTCCTACAATGAGCAGTTCTTC,CASSQDRSSSYNEQFF
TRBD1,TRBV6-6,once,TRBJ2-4,TGTGCCAGCAGTTCGGGACAGTCCAAAAACATTCAGTACTTC,CASSSGQSKNIQYF
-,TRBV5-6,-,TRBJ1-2,TGTGCCAGCAGCTTACTGGGGCAGGCCGAAAACTATGGCTACACCTTC,CASSLLGQAENYGYTF
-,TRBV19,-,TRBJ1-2,TGTGCCATTTCCGACAGGAACTATGGCTACACCTTC,CAISDRNYGYTF
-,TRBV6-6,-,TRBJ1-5,TGTGCCAGCAGTTACGGATCCAATCAGCCCCAGCATTTT,CASSYGSNQPQHF
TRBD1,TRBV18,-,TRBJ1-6,TGTGCCAGCTCACGGGACAGGGGGGGTTCACCCCTCCACTTT,CASSRDRGGSPLHF
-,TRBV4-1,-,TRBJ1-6,TGCGCCAGCAGCCAAGGGATTGGGGGAACCTATAATTCACCCCTCCACTTT,CASSQGIGGTYNSPLHF
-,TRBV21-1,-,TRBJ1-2,TGTGCCAGCAGCAAACAAAACTCAGGACAGCCTAACTATGGCTACACCTTC,CASSKQNSGQPNYGYTF
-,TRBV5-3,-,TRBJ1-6,TGTGCCAGAAGCCCGCAAGAAGGCGGAGAATCACCCCTCCACTTT,CARSPQEGGESPLHF
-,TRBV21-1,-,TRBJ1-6,TGTGCCAGCAGCACCCGACAGGGGGTAAATTCACCCCTCCACTTT,CASSTRQGVNSPLHF
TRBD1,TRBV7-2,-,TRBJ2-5,TGTGCCAGCAGCACCCGGACAGGGGGCGGGGGAGAGACCCAGTACTTC,CASSTRTGGGGETQYF
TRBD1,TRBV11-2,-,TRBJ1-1,TGTGCCAGCAGCTCCCCCTCGGGACAGCGGAACACTGAAGCTTTCTTT,CASSSPSGQRNTEAFF
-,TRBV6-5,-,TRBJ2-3,TGTGCCAGCAGTCGGTCGTACACAGATACGCAGTATTTT,CASSRSYTDTQYF
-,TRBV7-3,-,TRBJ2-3,TGTGCCAGCAGCCGGACAGTCGGAGCAGATACGCAGTATTTT,CASSRTVGADTQYF
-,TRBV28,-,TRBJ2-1,TGTGCCAGCCTTTCGGGGCAGCTAGACAATGAGCAGTTCTTC,CASLSGQLDNEQFF
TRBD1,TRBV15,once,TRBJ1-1,TGTGCCACCAGCACTGGGACAGGACACACTGAAGCTTTCTTT,CATSTGTGHTEAFF
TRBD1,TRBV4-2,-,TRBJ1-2,TGTGCCAGCAGCCCAGGACAGGGGGCAAACTATGGCTACACCTTC,CASSPGQGANYGYTF
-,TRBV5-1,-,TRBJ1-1,TGCGCCAGCAGCTTGACAGGGCTAAACACTGAAGCTTTCTTT,CASSLTGLNTEAFF
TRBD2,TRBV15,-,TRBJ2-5,TGTGCCACCAGCAGAGATCTGGCGGGAGGGCCCTCGGGGACCCAGTACTTC,CATSRDLAGGPSGTQYF
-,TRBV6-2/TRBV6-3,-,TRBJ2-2,TGTGCCAGCAGTTACGGTTACTCGAACGGGGAGCTGTTTTTT,CASSYGYSNGELFF
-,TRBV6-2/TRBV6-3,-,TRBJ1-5,TGTGCCAGCAGTTACTTAGGGTTAGCTCAGCCCCAGCATTTT,CASSYLGLAQPQHF
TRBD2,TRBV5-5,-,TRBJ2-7,TGTGCCAGCAGCCTACTACTAGCGGGGGGAGCCTGGGACGAGCAGTACTTC,CASSLLLAGGAWDEQYF
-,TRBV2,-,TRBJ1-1,TGTGCCAGCAGTACTATAGGGAACACTGAAGCTTTCTTT,CASSTIGNTEAFF
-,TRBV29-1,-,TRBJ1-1,TGCAGCGTTGGGGGACTTATGAACACTGAAGCTTTCTTT,CSVGGLMNTEAFF
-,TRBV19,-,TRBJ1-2,TGTGCCAGTAGTATAGATCGGATCAGCTACACCTTC,CASSIDRISYTF
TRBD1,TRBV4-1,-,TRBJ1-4,TGCGCCAGCAGGCGGACAGGCGCCGCTGAAAAACTGTTTTTT,CASRRTGAAEKLFF
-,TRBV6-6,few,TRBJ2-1,TGTGCCAGCAGTTGGGACCCCACCTTGGGTGAGCAGTTCTTC,CASSWDPTLGEQFF
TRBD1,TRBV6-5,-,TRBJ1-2,TGTGCCAGCAGTTACCGGCCACAGGGGACGAACTATGGCTACACCTTC,CASSYRPQGTNYGYTF
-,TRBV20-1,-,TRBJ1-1,TGCAGTGCTAGCTCAGGCAGGGAAGCTTTCTTT,CSASSGREAFF
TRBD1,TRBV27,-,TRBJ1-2,TGTGCCAGCACCCCGGACAGGAACTATGGCTACACCTTC,CASTPDRNYGYTF
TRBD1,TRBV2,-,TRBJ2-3,TGTGCCAGCAGTGAGGCCTGGACAGGAGTAGAAGATACGCAGTATTTT,CASSEAWTGVEDTQYF
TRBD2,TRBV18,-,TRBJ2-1,TGTGCCAGCTCACCAGGGAGCGGGGGATCCTCCTACAATGAGCAGTTCTTC,CASSPGSGGSSYNEQFF
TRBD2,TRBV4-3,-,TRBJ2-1,TGCGCCAGCAGCCAAGATGGGGGGGGGAGCTACAATGAGCAGTTCTTC,CASSQDGGGSYNEQFF
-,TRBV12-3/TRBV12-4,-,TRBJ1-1,TGTGCCAGCACCATCCAGCCGAACACTGAAGCTTTCTTT,CASTIQPNTEAFF
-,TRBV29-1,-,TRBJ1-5,TGCAGCGTGGCAGGGTCTAGCAATCAGCCCCAGCATTTT,CSVAGSSNQPQHF
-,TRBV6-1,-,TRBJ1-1,TGTGCCAGCAGTGAATTCACTTCAGAGGGCGACACTGAAGCTTTCTTT,CASSEFTSEGDTEAFF
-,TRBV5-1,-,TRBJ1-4,TGCGCCAGCAGCTTTGGCAGGGCAACTAATGAAAAACTGTTTTTT,CASSFGRATNEKLFF
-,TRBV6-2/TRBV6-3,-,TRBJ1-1,TGTGCCAGCAGTTACGGGGGAGACGTAACTGAAGCTTTCTTT,CASSYGGDVTEAFF
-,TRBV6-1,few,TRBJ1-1,TGTGCCAGCAGTGGTGGAAAAAGATGGCCCCGGGGGGCTGAAGCTTTCTTT,CASSGGKRWPRGAEAFF
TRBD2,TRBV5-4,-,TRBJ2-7,TGTGCCAGCAGTTCCCTGACTAGCGGGGGAACCTACGAGCAGTACTTC,CASSSLTSGGTYEQYF
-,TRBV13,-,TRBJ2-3,TGTGCCAGCAGCCCGCACCCCTCCGGGAAAGATACGCAGTATTTT,CASSPHPSGKDTQYF
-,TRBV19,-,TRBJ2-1,TGTGCCAGTAGTCCGGAGGGGCTAGCGAGGTGGGAGTTCGACAATGAGCAGTTCTTC,CASSPEGLARWEFDNEQFF
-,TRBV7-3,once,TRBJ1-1,TGTGCCAGCAGCTTAGGGGTGTCGCGCGAAGCTTTCTTT,CASSLGVSREAFF
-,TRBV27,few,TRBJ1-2,TGTGCCAGCACTCCCGCTTATGGGGGGAGTAGATATGGCTACACCTTC,CASTPAYGGSRYGYTF
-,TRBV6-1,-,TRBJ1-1,TGTGCCAGCAGTGTACCGGGACGTTACCCTTTGAACACCGAAGCTTTCTTT,CASSVPGRYPLNTEAFF